This entry features one T cell receptor beta chain sequence. No antigen is known for it. The CDR3 extends over 14 amino acids. Germline CDR1 SGHAT, CDR2 FQNNGV. V was trimmed by 1 base and J by 0 bases, leaving 7 bases between them. Assay: immunoSEQ multiplex PCR; the TCRdb copy retains only in-frame clones and omits some. The sample includes thousands of clones, roughly 80% of them seen just once. The data belong to a study of immune evolution from preneoplasia to lung adenocarcinoma. Study-level results: Later-stage lesions seemingly showed higher T cell density and diversity than normal lung.

Specimen: FFPE invasive lung adenocarcinoma tissue. The chain joins TRBV11-2 to TRBJ2-7; no clear D gene. The origin of this receptor is a person between 50 and 69 years old with lung adenocarcinoma. The CDR3 nucleotides read TGTGCCAGCAGCTTAGGGGTGACCTCCTACGAGCAGTACTTC. It codes for CASSLGVTSYEQYF.